A single T cell receptor (beta chain) is shown here with its context. Terminally differentiated effector memory CD45RA+ cells were left out of the naive CD8 fraction, which was CD45RO-negative and positively selected for CCR7. Donors were healthy HIV-negative adults without recent acute infections or vaccinations. TCRdb's copy holds only in-frame clones and misses some; the assay was immunoSEQ multiplex PCR. The sample has nearly 2 million clones; about 94% are singletons. This sample was taken from a study of shared clonotypes between healthy human individuals. The germline V gene encodes CDR1 MGHDK and CDR2 SYGVNS. The CDR3 runs to 13 residues. V lost 0 bases and J 9 bases, leaving 8 bases between the germline ends.

Sequencing was done on a sample of naive CD8+ T cells sorted from blood. The sequence derives from a man aged 18 to 29 in good health. The chain employs TRBV25-1 and TRBJ2-2; D is unresolved. The CDR3 DNA is TGTGCCAGCAGTGAATATCCCCTAAGGGAGCTGTTTTTT. The encoded protein is CASSEYPLRELFF.